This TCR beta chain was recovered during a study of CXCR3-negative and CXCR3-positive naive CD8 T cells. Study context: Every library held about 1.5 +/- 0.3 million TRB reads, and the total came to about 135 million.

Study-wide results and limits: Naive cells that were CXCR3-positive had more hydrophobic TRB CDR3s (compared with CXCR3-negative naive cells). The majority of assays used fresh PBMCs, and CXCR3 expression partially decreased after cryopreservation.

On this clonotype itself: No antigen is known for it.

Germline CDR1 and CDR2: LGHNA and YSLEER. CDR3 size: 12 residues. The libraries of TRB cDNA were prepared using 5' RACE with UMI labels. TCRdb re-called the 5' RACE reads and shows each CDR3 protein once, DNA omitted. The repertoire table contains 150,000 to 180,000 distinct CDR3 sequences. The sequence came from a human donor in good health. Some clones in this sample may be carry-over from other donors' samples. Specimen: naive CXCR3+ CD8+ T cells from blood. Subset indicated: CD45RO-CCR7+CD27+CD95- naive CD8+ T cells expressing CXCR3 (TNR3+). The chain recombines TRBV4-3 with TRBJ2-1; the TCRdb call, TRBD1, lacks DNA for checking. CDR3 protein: CASSARENEQFF.